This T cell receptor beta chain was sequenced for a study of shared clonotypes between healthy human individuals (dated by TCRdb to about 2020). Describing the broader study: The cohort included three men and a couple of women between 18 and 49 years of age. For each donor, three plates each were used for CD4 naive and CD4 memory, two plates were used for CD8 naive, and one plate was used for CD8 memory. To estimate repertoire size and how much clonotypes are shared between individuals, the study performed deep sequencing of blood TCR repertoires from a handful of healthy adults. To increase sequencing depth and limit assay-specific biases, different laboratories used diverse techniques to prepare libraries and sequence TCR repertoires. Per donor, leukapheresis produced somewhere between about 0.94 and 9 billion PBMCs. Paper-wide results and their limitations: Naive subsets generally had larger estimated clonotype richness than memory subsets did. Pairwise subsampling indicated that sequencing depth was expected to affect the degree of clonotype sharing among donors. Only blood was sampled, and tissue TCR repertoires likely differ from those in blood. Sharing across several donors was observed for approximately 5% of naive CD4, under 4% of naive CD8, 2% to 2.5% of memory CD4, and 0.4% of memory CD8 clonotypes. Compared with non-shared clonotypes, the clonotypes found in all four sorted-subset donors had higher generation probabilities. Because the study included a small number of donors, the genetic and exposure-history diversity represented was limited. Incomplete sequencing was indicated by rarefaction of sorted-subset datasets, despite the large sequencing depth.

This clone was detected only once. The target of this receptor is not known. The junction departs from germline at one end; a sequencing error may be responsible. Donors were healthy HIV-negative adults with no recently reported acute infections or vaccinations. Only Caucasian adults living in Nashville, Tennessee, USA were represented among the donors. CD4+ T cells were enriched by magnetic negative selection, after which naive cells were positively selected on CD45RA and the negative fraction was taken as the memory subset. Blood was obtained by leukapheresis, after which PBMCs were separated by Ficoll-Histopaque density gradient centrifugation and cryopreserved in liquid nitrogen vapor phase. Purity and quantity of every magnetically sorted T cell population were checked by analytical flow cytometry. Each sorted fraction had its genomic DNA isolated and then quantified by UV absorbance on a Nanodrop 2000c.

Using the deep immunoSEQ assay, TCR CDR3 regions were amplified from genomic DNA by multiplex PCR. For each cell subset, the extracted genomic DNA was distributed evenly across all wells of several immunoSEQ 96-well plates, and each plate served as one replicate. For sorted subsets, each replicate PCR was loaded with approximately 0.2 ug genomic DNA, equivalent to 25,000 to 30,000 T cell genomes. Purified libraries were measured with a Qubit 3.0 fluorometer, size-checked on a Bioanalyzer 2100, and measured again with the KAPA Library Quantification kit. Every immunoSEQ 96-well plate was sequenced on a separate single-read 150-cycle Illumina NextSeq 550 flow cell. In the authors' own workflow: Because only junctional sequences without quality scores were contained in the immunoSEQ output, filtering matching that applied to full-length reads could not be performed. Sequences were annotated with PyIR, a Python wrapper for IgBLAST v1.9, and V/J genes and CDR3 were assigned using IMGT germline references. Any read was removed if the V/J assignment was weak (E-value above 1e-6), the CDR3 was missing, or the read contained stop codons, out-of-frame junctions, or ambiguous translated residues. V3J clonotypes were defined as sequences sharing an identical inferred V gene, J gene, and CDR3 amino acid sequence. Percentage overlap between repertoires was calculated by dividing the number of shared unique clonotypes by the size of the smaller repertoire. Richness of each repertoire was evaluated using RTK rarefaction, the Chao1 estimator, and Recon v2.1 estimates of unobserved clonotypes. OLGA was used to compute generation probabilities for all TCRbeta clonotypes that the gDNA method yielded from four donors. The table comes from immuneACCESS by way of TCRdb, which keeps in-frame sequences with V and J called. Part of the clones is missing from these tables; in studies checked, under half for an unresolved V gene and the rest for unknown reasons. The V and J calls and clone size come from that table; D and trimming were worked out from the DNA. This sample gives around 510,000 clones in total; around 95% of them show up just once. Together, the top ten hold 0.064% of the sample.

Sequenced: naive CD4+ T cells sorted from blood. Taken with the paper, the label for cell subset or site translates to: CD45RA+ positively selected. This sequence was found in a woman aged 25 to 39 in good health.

Here the CDR3 is given as CASSLASGRATEQFF. The DNA is TGTGCCAGCAGCCTAGCTAGCGGGAGGGCGACTGAGCAGTTCTTC. This receptor chain uses TRBV7-2 and TRBJ2-1, and TRBD2 aligns with 12 junction nucleotides. For CDR1 and CDR2, the germline V gene lists SGHTA and FQGNSA. The CDR3 has 15 amino acids, counting the end cysteine and phenylalanine. Only the CDR3 part of the read is kept: 45 bases, read in frame from the first base.